This TCR beta chain was observed in a study of sequential checkpoint blockade in melanoma. About the study: 85 to 95 pretreatment tumor DNA samples were TCRβ immunosequenced.

This clone has more than one count but fewer than ten. Treatment denoted: randomized to nivolumab then ipilimumab (arm A) or the reverse (arm B). No patient had prior DNA-damaging chemotherapy. Libraries were prepared by immunoSEQ multiplex PCR; TCRdb keeps only in-frame clonotypes and omits some of them. The sample gives approximately 1,400 clones, approximately 23% of which show up once; roughly 10% is in the top ten. With V trimmed by 7 bases and J by 5 bases, 15 bases remained unmatched. The CDR3 consists of 16 residues. CDR1 SGDLS and CDR2 YYNGEE come from the germline V gene. The receptor's source is a human donor with melanoma. This rearrangement joins TRBV9 to TRBJ2-5; TRBD1 matches at 9 bases. The sample was tumor tissue (inferred from file names), taken from a patient given nivolumab and ipilimumab in sequence. CDR3 protein: CASRRGQGLLGETQYF. The CDR3 DNA follows: TGTGCCAGCCGACGCGGACAGGGGCTCCTAGGGGAGACCCAGTACTTC.